This record concerns one TCR beta chain sequence. Its antigen is undetermined. The data were obtained in a study of shared clonotypes between healthy human individuals. Deletions cut 4 bases from V and 6 bases from J, with 19 bases between. In germline, CDR1 is MGHRA, CDR2 YSYEKL. This CDR3 has 16 residues. Study-wide results and limits: Richness estimates generally favored naive over memory subsets. Only blood was sampled, and tissue TCR repertoires likely differ from blood ones. Incomplete sequencing of sorted subsets was indicated by rarefaction despite large depth.

CD45RO-negative cells were positively selected for CCR7, leaving out terminally differentiated effector memory CD45RA+ cells. Per the original data handling: Owing to the provision of junction-only sequences devoid of quality scores by immunoSEQ, filtering differed. TCRdb's copy holds only in-frame clones and misses some; the assay was immunoSEQ multiplex PCR. For V, J and clone size, that table is used; D and trimming come from the DNA. The table has around 2,000,000 clones, approximately 95% seen once; the top ten hold 0.9% to 1.5%. The sequenced material came from naive CD8+ T cells sorted from blood. This receptor was obtained from a man aged 18-30 years in good health. The chain recombines TRBV4-1 with TRBJ2-1; the D gene is possibly TRBD1 (6 bases). The CDR3 coding sequence is TGCGCCAGCAGCCTCGCACAGGGAGAGTTCAGCAATGAGCAGTTCTTC. Translated: CASSLAQGEFSNEQFF.